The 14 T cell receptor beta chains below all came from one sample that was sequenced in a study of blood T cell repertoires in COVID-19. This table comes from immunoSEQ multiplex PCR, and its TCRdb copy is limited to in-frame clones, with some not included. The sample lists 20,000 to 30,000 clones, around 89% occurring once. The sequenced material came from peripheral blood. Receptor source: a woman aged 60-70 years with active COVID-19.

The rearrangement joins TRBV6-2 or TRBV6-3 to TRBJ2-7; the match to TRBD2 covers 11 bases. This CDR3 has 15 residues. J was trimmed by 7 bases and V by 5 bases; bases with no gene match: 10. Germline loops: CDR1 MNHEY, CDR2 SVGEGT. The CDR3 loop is CASSHRTSGFREQYF. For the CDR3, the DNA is TGTGCCAGCAGTCACAGGACTAGCGGGTTCCGGGAGCAGTACTTC.

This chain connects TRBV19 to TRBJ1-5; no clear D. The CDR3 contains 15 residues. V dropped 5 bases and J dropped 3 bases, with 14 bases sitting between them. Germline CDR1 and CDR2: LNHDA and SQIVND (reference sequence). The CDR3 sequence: CASSAFGETNQPQHF. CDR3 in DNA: TGTGCCAGTAGTGCCTTCGGGGAGACCAATCAGCCCCAGCATTTT.

CDR3 DNA sequence: TGCAGCGCTCGGGCGGGGGGGGCAGATACGCAGTATTTT. Amino acid sequence: CSARAGGADTQYF. The chain joins TRBV29-1 to TRBJ2-3; 9 nucleotides agree with TRBD2. Germline V lookup: CDR1 SQVTM, CDR2 ANQGSEA. This CDR3 has 13 amino acids. After removal of 7 bases from V and 4 bases from J, the junction contained 6 bases not matched to a gene.

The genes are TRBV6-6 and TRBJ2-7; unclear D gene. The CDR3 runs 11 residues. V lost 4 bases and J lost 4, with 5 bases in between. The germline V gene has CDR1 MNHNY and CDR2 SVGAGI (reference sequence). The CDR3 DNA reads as TGTGCCAGCAGTTCCTATTACGAGCAGTACTTC. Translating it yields CASSSYYEQYF.

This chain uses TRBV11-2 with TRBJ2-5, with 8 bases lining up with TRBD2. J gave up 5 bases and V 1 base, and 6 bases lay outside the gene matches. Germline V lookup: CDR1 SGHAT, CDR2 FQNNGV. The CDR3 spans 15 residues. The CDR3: CASSLVPGGPETQYF. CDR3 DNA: TGTGCCAGCAGCTTAGTCCCGGGAGGGCCCGAGACCCAGTACTTC.

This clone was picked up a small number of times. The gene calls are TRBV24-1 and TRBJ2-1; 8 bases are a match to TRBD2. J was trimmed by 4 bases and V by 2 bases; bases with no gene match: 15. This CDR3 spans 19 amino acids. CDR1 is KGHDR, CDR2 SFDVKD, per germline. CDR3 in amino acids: CATSDSVPGEAGVYNEQFF. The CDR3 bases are TGTGCCACCAGTGATTCGGTCCCCGGGGAAGCGGGAGTTTACAATGAGCAGTTCTTC.

DNA for the CDR3: TGTGCCAGCAGAGCAACAGGTTCGGACACTGAAGCTTTCTTT. Its protein product is CASRATGSDTEAFF. V usage is TRBV28 and J usage is TRBJ1-1, with a weak D call TRBD1 (5 bases). The length of the CDR3 is 14 residues. Per the germline V gene, CDR1 is MDHEN and CDR2 is SYDVKM. Trimming pared 6 bases from V and 3 bases from J, leaving 14 bases between.

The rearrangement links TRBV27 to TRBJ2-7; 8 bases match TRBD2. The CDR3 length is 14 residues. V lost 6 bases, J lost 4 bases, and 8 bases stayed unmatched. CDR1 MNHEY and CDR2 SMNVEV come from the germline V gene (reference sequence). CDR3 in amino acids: CASRLAEGGYEQYF. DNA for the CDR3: TGTGCCAGCAGACTAGCGGAGGGGGGTTACGAGCAGTACTTC.

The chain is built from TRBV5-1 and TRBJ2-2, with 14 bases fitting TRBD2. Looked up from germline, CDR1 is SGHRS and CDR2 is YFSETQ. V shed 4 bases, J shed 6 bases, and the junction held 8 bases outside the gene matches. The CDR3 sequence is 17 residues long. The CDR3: CASSPQQTSGRAGELFF. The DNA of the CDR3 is TGCGCCAGCAGCCCACAACAGACTAGCGGGAGGGCCGGGGAGCTGTTTTTT.

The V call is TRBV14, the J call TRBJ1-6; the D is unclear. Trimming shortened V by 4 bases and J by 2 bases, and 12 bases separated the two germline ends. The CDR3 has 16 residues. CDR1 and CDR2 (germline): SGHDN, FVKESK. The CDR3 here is CASSPSFAAYNSPLHF. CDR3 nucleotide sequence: TGTGCCAGCAGCCCTTCGTTTGCAGCCTATAATTCACCCCTCCACTTT.

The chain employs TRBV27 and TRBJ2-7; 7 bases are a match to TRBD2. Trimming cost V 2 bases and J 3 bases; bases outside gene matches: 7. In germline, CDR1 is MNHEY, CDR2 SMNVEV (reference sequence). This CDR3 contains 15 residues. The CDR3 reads CASSLRVAGFYEQYF. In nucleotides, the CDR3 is TGTGCCAGCAGTTTAAGGGTAGCGGGCTTCTACGAGCAGTACTTC.

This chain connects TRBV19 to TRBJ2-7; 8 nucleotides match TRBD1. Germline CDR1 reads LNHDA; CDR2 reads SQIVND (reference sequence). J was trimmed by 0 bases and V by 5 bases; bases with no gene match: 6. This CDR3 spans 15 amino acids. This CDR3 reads CASSPRTGSSYEQYF. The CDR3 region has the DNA TGTGCCAGTAGTCCGCGGACAGGGAGCTCCTACGAGCAGTACTTC.

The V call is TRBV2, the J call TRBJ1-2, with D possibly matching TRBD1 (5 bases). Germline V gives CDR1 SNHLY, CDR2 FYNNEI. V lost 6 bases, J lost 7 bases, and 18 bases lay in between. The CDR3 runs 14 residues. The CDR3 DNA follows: TGTGCCAGCAGCTCACAGGCAACTATCTCTGGCTACACCTTC. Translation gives CASSSQATISGYTF.

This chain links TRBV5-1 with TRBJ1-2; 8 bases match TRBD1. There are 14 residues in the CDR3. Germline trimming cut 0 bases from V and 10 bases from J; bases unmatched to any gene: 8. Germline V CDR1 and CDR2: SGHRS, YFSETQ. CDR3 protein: CASSLVSGGFDYTF. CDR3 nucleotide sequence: TGCGCCAGCAGCTTGGTTTCAGGGGGCTTTGACTACACCTTC.